The 7 T cell receptor beta chains below all came from one sample that was sequenced in a study of T cell responses to AZD1222 COVID-19 vaccine. Some clones are missing from TCRdb's copy, which holds only in-frame ones; the method was immunoSEQ multiplex PCR. The sample gives hundreds of thousands of clones, approximately 94% of which show up once; 0.95% to 1.1% is in the top ten. The sequencing used peripheral blood, collected on day 0 of MenACWY control vaccination. Receptors were obtained from an adult in good health.

The rearrangement uses TRBV25-1 and TRBJ1-1, with a tentative D call TRBD1 (6 bases). The V gene lost 4 bases and the J gene lost 4 bases, with 16 bases spanning the gap. Germline CDR1 and CDR2: MGHDK and SYGVNS. This CDR3 comprises 15 residues. CDR3 nucleotide sequence: TGTGCCAGCAGTGGGGTTACAGGGAGGTCCACTGAAGCTTTCTTT. Translating it yields CASSGVTGRSTEAFF. Full variable domain (rest looked up from reference TRBV25-1 and TRBJ1-1): EADIYQTPRYLVIGTGKKITLECSQTMGHDKMYWYQQDPGMELHLIHYSYGVNSTEKGDLSSESTVSRIRTEHFPLTLESARPSHTSQYLCASSGVTGRSTEAFFGQGTRLTVV.

The chain couples TRBV5-1 to TRBJ2-3; TRBD2 is a possible D gene (6 bases). Between the trimmed V and J ends, which lost 3 bases and 0 bases, there was a span of 11 bases. The CDR3 extends over 15 amino acids. The V gene's germline CDR1 is SGHRS and CDR2 YFSETQ. CDR3 protein: CASSSGRSSTDTQYF. CDR3 coding DNA: TGCGCCAGCAGCTCAGGGAGGTCTAGCACAGATACGCAGTATTTT.

The V call is TRBV5-1, the J call TRBJ1-1, with a tentative D call TRBD1 (6 bases). There are 13 residues in the CDR3. CDR1 and CDR2 from the germline V gene are SGHRS and YFSETQ. The V and J ends lost 4 bases and 1 base respectively, with 8 bases between them. CDR3 nucleotides: TGCGCCAGCAGCCAGACAGGGAACACTGAAGCTTTCTTT. It yields the protein CASSQTGNTEAFF.

This clone was detected a few times. This sequence joins TRBV2 and TRBJ2-2; D remains ambiguous. Germline V gives CDR1 SNHLY, CDR2 FYNNEI. Trimming removed 4 bases at V and 4 bases at J, with 4 bases between. The CDR3 runs 12 residues. In DNA, the CDR3 is TGTGCCAGCAGTGGGGGCACCGGGGAGCTGTTTTTT. This gives the protein CASSGGTGELFF.

This chain joins TRBV2 and TRBJ1-3; TRBD1 matches 11 bases. CDR1 and CDR2 (germline): SNHLY, FYNNEI. V gave up 7 bases and J gave up 8 bases; unmatched junction bases: 7. The CDR3 runs to 14 residues. The CDR3 region is CASTEDRGLDTIYF. In DNA, the CDR3 is TGTGCCAGCACGGAGGACAGGGGGCTAGACACCATATATTTT.

The gene calls are TRBV28 and TRBJ1-3; D is unresolved. Deletions cut 3 bases from V and 7 bases from J, with 13 bases between. Germline loops: CDR1 MDHEN, CDR2 SYDVKM. This CDR3 spans 14 amino acids. The CDR3 protein is CASSLSSRRNTIYF. CDR3 bases: TGTGCCAGCAGTTTGTCGTCACGCCGGAACACCATATATTTT. Full variable domain (missing parts from reference TRBV28 and TRBJ1-3): DVKVTQSSRYLVKRTGEKVFLECVQDMDHENMFWYRQDPGLGLRLIYFSYDVKMKEKGDIPEGYSVSREKKERFSLILESASTNQTSMYLCASSLSSRRNTIYFGEGSWLTVV.

This chain joins TRBV28 and TRBJ2-6; D call uncertain. CDR1 and CDR2 from the germline V gene are MDHEN and SYDVKM. V gave up 3 bases and J gave up 0 bases, with 9 bases separating them. The length of the CDR3 is 16 residues. The DNA of the CDR3 is TGTGCCAGCAGTTTTTTCGGGTTCTCTGGGGCCAACGTCCTGACTTTC. It is translated as CASSFFGFSGANVLTF. Full variable domain (missing parts from reference TRBV28 and TRBJ2-6): DVKVTQSSRYLVKRTGEKVFLECVQDMDHENMFWYRQDPGLGLRLIYFSYDVKMKEKGDIPEGYSVSREKKERFSLILESASTNQTSMYLCASSFFGFSGANVLTFGAGSRLTVL.